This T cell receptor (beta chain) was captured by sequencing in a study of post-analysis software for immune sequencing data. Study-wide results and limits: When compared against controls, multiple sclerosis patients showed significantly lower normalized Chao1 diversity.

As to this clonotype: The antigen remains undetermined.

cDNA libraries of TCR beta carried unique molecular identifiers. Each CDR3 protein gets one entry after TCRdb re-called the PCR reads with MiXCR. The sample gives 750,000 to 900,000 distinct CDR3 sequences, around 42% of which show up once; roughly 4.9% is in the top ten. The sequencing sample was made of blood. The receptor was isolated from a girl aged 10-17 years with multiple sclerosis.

The CDR3 sequence is CSVLALGYNEQFF. The CDR3 DNA is TGCAGCGTCCTTGCGTTGGGCTACAATGAGCAGTTCTTC. The chain joins TRBV29-1 to TRBJ2-1; D gene unclear. CDR1 and CDR2 (germline): SQVTM, ANQGSEA. CDR3 length: 13 residues. The V and J ends lost 6 bases and 3 bases respectively, with 12 bases between them.